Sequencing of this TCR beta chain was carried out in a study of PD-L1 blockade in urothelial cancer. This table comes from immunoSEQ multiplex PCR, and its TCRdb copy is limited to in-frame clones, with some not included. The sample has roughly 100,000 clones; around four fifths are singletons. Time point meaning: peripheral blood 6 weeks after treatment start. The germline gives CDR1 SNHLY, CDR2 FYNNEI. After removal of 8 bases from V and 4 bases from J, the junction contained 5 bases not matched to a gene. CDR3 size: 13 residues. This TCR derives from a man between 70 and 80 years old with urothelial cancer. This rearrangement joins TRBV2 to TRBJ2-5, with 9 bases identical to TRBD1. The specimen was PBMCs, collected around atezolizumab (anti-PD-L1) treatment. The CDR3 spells CASGGQGGETQYF. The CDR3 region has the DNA TGTGCCAGCGGGGGACAGGGAGGAGAGACCCAGTACTTC.